This TCR beta chain derives from a study of beta chain features in type 1 diabetes. Whole-study results and caveats: Researchers report that Type 1 diabetes patients had moderately but significantly shorter TCRB CDR3s across all four CD4+ subsets. VDJ junctions sequenced from type 1 diabetes patients showed fewer insertions and more deletions. Compared to healthy donors, patients appeared to have naive, central memory and Treg TCRB repertoires that were more alike. Sequencing of cDNA might inflate the share of cells that strongly express TCR.

The authors reverse transcribed all of the isolated RNA, so sequencing captured expressed TCRB transcripts. Clones were sequenced by immunoSEQ multiplex PCR, and TCRdb holds only the in-frame ones, with some missing. In the table there are about 340,000 clones, approximately 9.9% of which are singletons. This clone was detected a few times. What it binds is not known. The same CDR3 arises from other DNA sequences in this sample as well. Sorting that relied on CD45RO/CCR7/CD25/CD127/CD95/CD27 yielded CD4+ naive, central memory, regulatory and stem cell-like memory cells. CDR3 size: 13 residues. Germline V gene lookup returns CDR1 SGHDT and CDR2 YYEEEE. V shed 3 bases and J shed 6 bases, with 10 bases lying between them.

The receptor was derived from a man aged 25-40 years with type 1 diabetes. The V and J genes are TRBV5-6 and TRBJ2-1; D is undetermined. Sequenced material: central memory CD4+ T cells from blood. The CDR3, as DNA: TGTGCCAGCAGCTACTTGACCCGCAATGAGCAGTTCTTC. It is translated as CASSYLTRNEQFF.